This T cell receptor beta chain originates from a study of metastatic and nonmetastatic thyroid tumors. The CDR3 extends over 15 amino acids. The germline V and J ends were trimmed by 4 bases and 2 bases, with 16 bases remaining between them. Germline V gene lookup returns CDR1 SGDLS and CDR2 YYNGEE. No treatment had been given to any patient before thyroid surgery. This clone was counted ten times or more. TCRdb ran MiXCR on the PCR reads. The data contain roughly 13,000 clones, over 25% of them singletons. The chain employs TRBV9 and TRBJ2-7; D possibly uses TRBD1 or TRBD2 (6 bases each). The sequenced material came from tumor tissue. The source of this sequence is a female donor with papillary thyroid cancer or a benign thyroid nodule (not recorded which). Some clones in this sample may be carry-over from other donors' samples. The CDR3 reads CASSPWGADPYEQYF. The CDR3 nucleotides read TGTGCCAGCAGCCCCTGGGGGGCAGATCCCTACGAGCAGTACTTC.